These T cell receptor beta chains were read from a single sample in a study of blood T cell repertoires in COVID-19. Profiled with immunoSEQ multiplex PCR; TCRdb holds only in-frame clones, not every one. The sample has about 88,000 clones; roughly nine tenths are singletons. Sequenced sample: peripheral blood. The receptor set was obtained from a human donor with active COVID-19. The donor label of this sample is uncertain. CDR3s include the opening cysteine and the closing phenylalanine or tryptophan. A D gene is named only where the DNA matches it firmly. Not every row has a clone size; where given, it reads once, few, many or a size class.

TRBJ1-2 | NA | NA | TRBV27 | TGTGCCAGCAGCCCGGGGGACGGGAGATTTGCCGGCTACACCTTC | CASSPGDGRFAGYTF
TRBJ2-1 | NA | TRBD2 | TRBV19 | TGTGCCAGTAGTATTCGGGTAGCGGGATCCAATGAGCAGTTCTTC | CASSIRVAGSNEQFF
TRBJ2-4 | NA | TRBD2 | TRBV6-2/TRBV6-3 | TGTGCCAGCAGTCCCCACCTAGCGGGGGTAGGAGGGAAAAACATTCAGTACTTC | CASSPHLAGVGGKNIQYF
TRBJ2-7 | NA | NA | TRBV2 | TGTGCCAGCAGTGAGTCTAGGGGTGAAGAGCAGTACTTC | CASSESRGEEQYF
TRBJ2-5 | NA | TRBD2 | TRBV7-2 | TGTGCCAGCAGCCTTCGACCAGCGGGGGGGGTCGAGACCCAGTACTTC | CASSLRPAGGVETQYF
TRBJ1-4 | NA | NA | TRBV6-5 | TGTGCCAGCAGTTTACACGGAGAACCCGAAAAACTGTTTTTT | CASSLHGEPEKLFF
TRBJ2-3 | NA | NA | TRBV5-1 | TGCGCCAGCAGCTTGGAGGTGCCGCCTTCAGGGTCAGATACGCAGTATTTT | CASSLEVPPSGSDTQYF
TRBJ2-7 | NA | TRBD2 | TRBV19 | TGTGCCAGTAGTCTCAACCCGACTAGCGGGGTAGCCGAGCAGTACTTC | CASSLNPTSGVAEQYF
TRBJ2-7 | NA | TRBD2 | TRBV18 | TGTGCCAGCTCACCTGCAGGGCGGGGGAGGAACTACGAGCAGTACTTC | CASSPAGRGRNYEQYF
TRBJ2-5 | NA | TRBD2 | TRBV25-1 | TGTGCCAGCAGTGGGAAATCAGCGGGGAGTCGAGAGACCCAGTACTTC | CASSGKSAGSRETQYF
TRBJ1-2 | once | NA | TRBV10-3 | TGTGCCATCGGTCAGGGCGCGCACTATGGCTACACCTTC | CAIGQGAHYGYTF
TRBJ1-2 | few | NA | TRBV7-9 | TGTGCCAGCAGCTTAAGGTCCCAGGGAACTGGCTACACCTTC | CASSLRSQGTGYTF
TRBJ1-6 | NA | NA | TRBV15 | TGTGCCACCAGCAGGCAGGGAAATTCACCCCTCCACTTT | CATSRQGNSPLHF
TRBJ1-2 | NA | NA | TRBV19 | TGTGCCAGTAGTGGAGAGGGTGGCTACACCTTC | CASSGEGGYTF
TRBJ1-1 | NA | NA | TRBV11-2 | TGTGCCAGCAGCTTAGATTTCGGCAGGGTGAACACTGAAGCTTTCTTT | CASSLDFGRVNTEAFF
TRBJ1-5 | NA | NA | TRBV27 | TGTGCCAGCAGGGCAGGGGCTCTTAGCAATCAGCCCCAGCATTTT | CASRAGALSNQPQHF
TRBJ2-7 | NA | NA | TRBV7-8 | TGTGCCAGCAGCTTAGCGTTCGGACAGAGAATAAACTACGAGCAGTACTTC | CASSLAFGQRINYEQYF